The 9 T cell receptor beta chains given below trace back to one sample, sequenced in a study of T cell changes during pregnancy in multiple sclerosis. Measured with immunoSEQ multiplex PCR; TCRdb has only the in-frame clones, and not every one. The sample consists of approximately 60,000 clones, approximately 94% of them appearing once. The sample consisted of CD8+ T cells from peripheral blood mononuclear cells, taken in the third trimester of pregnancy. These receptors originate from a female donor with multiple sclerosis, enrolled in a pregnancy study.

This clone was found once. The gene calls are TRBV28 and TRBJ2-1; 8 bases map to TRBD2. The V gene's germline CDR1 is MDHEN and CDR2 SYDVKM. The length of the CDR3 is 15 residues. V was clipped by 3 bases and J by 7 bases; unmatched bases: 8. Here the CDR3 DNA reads TGTGCCAGCAGTTTTTTCGGACTAGCCTTGAATGAGCAGTTCTTC. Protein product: CASSFFGLALNEQFF.

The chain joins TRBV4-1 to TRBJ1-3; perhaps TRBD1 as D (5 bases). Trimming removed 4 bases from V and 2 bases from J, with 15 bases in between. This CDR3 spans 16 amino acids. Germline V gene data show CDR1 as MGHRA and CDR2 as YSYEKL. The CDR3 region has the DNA TGCGCCAGCAGCCTCCCTGGGAGGGGAACTGGAAACACCATATATTTT. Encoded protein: CASSLPGRGTGNTIYF.

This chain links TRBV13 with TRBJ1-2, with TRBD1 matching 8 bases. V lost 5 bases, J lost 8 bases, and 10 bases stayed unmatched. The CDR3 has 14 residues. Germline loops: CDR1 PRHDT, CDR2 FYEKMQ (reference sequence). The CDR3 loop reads CASSPDRGSGGYTF. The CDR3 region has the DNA TGTGCCAGCAGCCCAGACAGGGGATCGGGAGGCTACACCTTC. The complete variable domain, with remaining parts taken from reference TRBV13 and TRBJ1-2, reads AAGVIQSPRHLIKEKRETATLKCYPIPRHDTVYWYQQGPGQDPQFLISFYEKMQSDKGSIPDRFSAQQFSDYHSELNMSSLELGDSALYFCASSPDRGSGGYTFGSGTRLTVV.

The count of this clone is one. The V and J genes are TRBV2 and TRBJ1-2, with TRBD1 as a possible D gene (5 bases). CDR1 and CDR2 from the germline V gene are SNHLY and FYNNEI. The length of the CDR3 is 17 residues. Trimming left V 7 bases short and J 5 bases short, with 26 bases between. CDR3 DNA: TGTGCCAGCATGGGGGATCTTCATAAGGGAGGAGAGTATGGCTACACCTTC. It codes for CASMGDLHKGGEYGYTF.

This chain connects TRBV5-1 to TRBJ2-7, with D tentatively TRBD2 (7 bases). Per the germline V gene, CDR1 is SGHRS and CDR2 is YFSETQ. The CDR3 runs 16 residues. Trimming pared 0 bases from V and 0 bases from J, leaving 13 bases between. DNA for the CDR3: TGCGCCAGCAGCTTGGGGGGGCGGGAGAGCTCCTACGAGCAGTACTTC. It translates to CASSLGGRESSYEQYF.

The CDR3 protein is CASSYEGDTEAFF. For the CDR3, the DNA is TGTGCCAGCAGTTACGAAGGGGACACTGAAGCTTTCTTT. The chain joins TRBV6-5 to TRBJ1-1, with D possibly matching TRBD1 (5 bases). This CDR3 comprises 13 residues. The V end was cut by 2 bases, the J end by 3 bases, with 7 bases between. The germline V gene encodes CDR1 MNHEY and CDR2 SVGAGI.

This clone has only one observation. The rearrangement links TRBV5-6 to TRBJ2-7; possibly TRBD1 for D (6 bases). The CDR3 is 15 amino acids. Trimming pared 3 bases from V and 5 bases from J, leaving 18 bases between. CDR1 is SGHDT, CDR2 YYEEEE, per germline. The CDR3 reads CASSSGDRSVHEQYF. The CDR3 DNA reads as TGTGCCAGCAGCTCAGGGGACCGCTCCGTCCACGAGCAGTACTTC.

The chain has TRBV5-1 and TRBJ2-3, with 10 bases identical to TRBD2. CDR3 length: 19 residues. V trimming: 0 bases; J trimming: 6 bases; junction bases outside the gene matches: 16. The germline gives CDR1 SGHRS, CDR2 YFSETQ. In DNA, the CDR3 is TGCGCCAGCAGCTTGGCCGAGAACCTGAGCGGGAGGGGAGGGGATACGCAGTATTTT. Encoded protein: CASSLAENLSGRGGDTQYF.

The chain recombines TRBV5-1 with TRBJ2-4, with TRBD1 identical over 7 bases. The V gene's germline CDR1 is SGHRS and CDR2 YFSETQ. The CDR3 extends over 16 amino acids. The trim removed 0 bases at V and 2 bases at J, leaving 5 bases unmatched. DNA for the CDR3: TGCGCCAGCAGCTTGGTAGGGGGCGCGACCAAAAACATTCAGTACTTC. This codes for CASSLVGGATKNIQYF.